Listed here are 9 T cell receptor beta chains from one sample, sequenced in a study of neoadjuvant anti-PD-1 for oral cavity cancer. TCRdb's table, derived via immunoSEQ multiplex PCR, lists solely in-frame clones and lacks some. In the table there are about 14,000 clones, 30% to 45% of which are singletons. Sample time point: after neoadjuvant nivolumab, at surgical resection. This specimen consisted of tumor tissue, obtained after nivolumab (anti-PD-1) treatment. The receptors here all came from a person aged 40 to 85 with oral cavity squamous cell carcinoma.

This clone is classed as medium-sized. The chain recombines TRBV5-6 with TRBJ1-1, with D unresolved. The V and J ends lost 0 bases and 0 bases respectively, with 9 bases between them. The CDR3 is made up of 15 amino acids. The germline gives CDR1 SGHDT, CDR2 YYEEEE. CDR3 loop: CASSLVGVMNTEAFF. The CDR3 nucleotides are TGTGCCAGCAGCTTGGTCGGGGTCATGAACACTGAAGCTTTCTTT.

The genes are TRBV19 and TRBJ2-2; D remains ambiguous. This CDR3 has 13 amino acids. Germline V gives CDR1 LNHDA, CDR2 SQIVND (reference sequence). V dropped 7 bases and J dropped 6 bases, with 12 bases sitting between them. The CDR3 loop reads CASTPLYSGELFF. The DNA for the CDR3 is TGTGCCAGTACCCCGCTTTATTCCGGGGAGCTGTTTTTT.

The rearrangement links TRBV9 to TRBJ1-1; 10 bases match TRBD1. The germline V gene encodes CDR1 SGDLS and CDR2 YYNGEE. This CDR3 has 16 amino acids. Trimming cost V 3 bases and J 2 bases; bases outside gene matches: 7. The CDR3 bases are TGTGCCAGCAGCGCATCGACAGGGGGCTCTAACACTGAAGCTTTCTTT. Translation: CASSASTGGSNTEAFF.

In this sample, this clone turned up a few times. The CDR3 loop reads CSARWGVEQYF. CDR3 DNA sequence: TGCAGTGCTCGCTGGGGGGTTGAGCAGTACTTC. The rearrangement joins TRBV20-1 to TRBJ2-7; D might be TRBD2 (6 bases). The CDR3 spans 11 residues. Germline V gene lookup returns CDR1 DFQATT and CDR2 SNEGSKA (reference sequence). V lost 5 bases and J lost 7, with 12 bases in between.

This clone was picked up many times. The chain has TRBV28 and TRBJ1-2, with a weak D call TRBD1 (6 bases). CDR3 size: 15 residues. V lost 6 bases, J lost 3 bases, and 17 bases lay in between. Looked up from germline, CDR1 is MDHEN and CDR2 is SYDVKM. This CDR3 reads CASRALGGGYYGYTF. The CDR3 bases are TGTGCCAGCAGAGCATTAGGGGGGGGATACTATGGCTACACCTTC.

This chain connects TRBV27 to TRBJ2-1; the D is unclear. CDR1 and CDR2 from the germline V gene are MNHEY and SMNVEV (reference sequence). Deletions cut 4 bases from V and 3 bases from J, with 19 bases between. The CDR3 contains 17 residues. DNA for the CDR3: TGTGCCAGCAGTTCCACCTTTCTGGCGGAGTACTACAATGAGCAGTTCTTC. As protein: CASSSTFLAEYYNEQFF.

The J gene is TRBJ1-1, the V gene TRBV7-9; D remains unclear. V lost 0 bases, J lost 3 bases, and 2 bases lay in between. The CDR3 runs 12 residues. Germline CDR1 and CDR2: SEHNR and FQNEAQ (reference sequence). The CDR3 DNA sequence: TGTGCCAGCAGCTTAGCCCACACTGAAGCTTTCTTT. It is translated as CASSLAHTEAFF.

J is TRBJ1-6 and V is TRBV6-5; D call uncertain. Germline assignment: CDR1 MNHEY and CDR2 SVGAGI. Trimming cost V 4 bases and J 11 bases, with 9 bases left between them. This CDR3 region has 12 residues. The CDR3 coding sequence is TGTGCCAGCAGTTCGCCTACTACACCCCTCCACTTT. Amino acid sequence: CASSSPTTPLHF.

The table lists this clone with a count of one. The genes are TRBV5-4 and TRBJ2-1, with 11 bases that match TRBD2. CDR1 SGHNT and CDR2 YYREEE come from the germline V gene (reference sequence). V lost 4 bases and J lost 7; bases outside the gene matches: 10. This CDR3 is 16 amino acids long. This CDR3 is CASSPQPPSGGNEQFF. Here the CDR3 DNA reads TGTGCCAGCAGCCCCCAACCCCCTAGCGGGGGGAATGAGCAGTTCTTC.